Sequencing of this T cell receptor beta chain was carried out in a study of cytomegalovirus exposure and HLA in healthy donors. At the level of the study: Around 86 million unique TCRs, all from HLA-typed donors, were included in an early release of the data. Study results and caveats: The Asian-associated ancestry cluster reportedly had fewer N-insertions than the roughly 670-donor mean in a later analysis.

CDR1 DFQATT and CDR2 SNEGSKA come from the germline V gene (reference sequence). CDR3 length: 11 residues. V was cut by 6 bases and J by 7 bases, with 11 bases left in between. Vbeta (60) and Jbeta (13) primers were used in the PCR. Repertoires were generated with immunoSEQ multiplex PCR, while TCRdb's copy carries only in-frame clones and drops some. The sample has some 87,000 clones, roughly 70% seen once. The count of this clone is one. Its target is unknown. The sequence was collected from a woman between 50 and 59 years old in good health and CMV-seropositive. Material for sequencing was PBMCs. The V and J genes are TRBV20-1 and TRBJ2-3, with a weak D call TRBD1 (5 bases). The CDR3 DNA sequence: TGCAGTGCGACCGACAGCTATACGCAGTATTTT. The encoded protein is CSATDSYTQYF.